Sequencing of this T cell receptor beta chain was carried out in a study of blood T cell repertoires in COVID-19. The CDR3 covers 15 residues. Germline values: CDR1 MGHRA, CDR2 YSYEKL. V lost 0 bases to trimming and J lost 0 bases, with 9 bases between them. The table came from immunoSEQ multiplex PCR; TCRdb's copy has only in-frame clones and leaves some out. The table lists approximately 120,000 clones, roughly 72% of them singletons, with around 5.5% in the top ten. Sequenced material: peripheral blood. The chain carries TRBV4-1 and TRBJ2-7; no definite D call. This clonotype was obtained from a man aged 60 to 69 with acute or convalescent COVID-19. Here the CDR3 reads CASSQDLSISYEQYF. CDR3 bases: TGCGCCAGCAGCCAAGATCTTAGCATCTCCTACGAGCAGTACTTC.